The 17 T cell receptor beta chains listed next were all sequenced from one sample in a study of T cell repertoires in cytomegalovirus infection. Via MiXCR, TCRdb re-called the reads, giving one row per CDR3 protein. Of 450,000 to 600,000 distinct CDR3 sequences listed, about 11% were seen once; the top ten hold 10%. Sequencing input: PBMCs. The receptor source for this set is a human donor in good health (CMV status not recorded). Some clones in this sample may be carry-over from other donors' samples.

V is TRBV7-9 and J is TRBJ2-4, with D unclear. Trimming stripped 5 bases from V and 12 bases from J, with 11 bases between. Germline values: CDR1 SEHNR, CDR2 FQNEAQ (reference sequence). The CDR3 contains 11 residues. CDR3 in amino acids: CASSDEKAQYF. CDR3 coding DNA: TGTGCCAGCAGCGATGAAAAAGCTCAGTACTTC.

This clonotype has at least ten counts. The chain links TRBV11-2 to TRBJ1-2; D uncertain. Germline CDR1 SGHAT, CDR2 FQNNGV. Trimming took off 1 base at V and 6 bases at J, with 15 bases between the two ends. The CDR3 is 15 amino acids. For the CDR3, the DNA is TGTGCCAGCAGCTTAGTTGATAGCTACGGTCATGGCTACACCTTC. Encoded protein: CASSLVDSYGHGYTF.

This clonotype was observed many times. This CDR3 is CASRQGQNQPQHF. As DNA, the CDR3 is TGTGCCAGCAGACAGGGACAGAATCAGCCCCAGCATTTT. The chain combines TRBV28 with TRBJ1-5; the match to TRBD1 covers 7 bases. Germline CDR1 is MDHEN and CDR2 is SYDVKM. The V gene end was trimmed by 6 bases and the J gene end by 4 bases; junction bases not matched to a gene: 3. CDR3 size: 13 residues.

This clonotype came up many times. The V gene is TRBV4-1, the J gene TRBJ2-2, with a possible D match to TRBD2 (5 bases). Germline V CDR1 and CDR2: MGHRA, YSYEKL. CDR3 size: 14 residues. V lost 3 bases and J 5 bases, leaving 10 bases between the germline ends. CDR3 DNA sequence: TGCGCCAGCAGCCAGGAACTAGTTACCGGGGAGCTGTTTTTT. Protein product: CASSQELVTGELFF.

This clonotype was detected many times. The chain combines TRBV10-3 with TRBJ1-4, with D unresolved. CDR1 is ENHRY, CDR2 SYGVKD, per germline. The CDR3 extends over 14 amino acids. V was cut by 6 bases and J by 8 bases, with 16 bases left in between. The CDR3 DNA follows: TGTGCCATCAGAGGTTCGGAGGGTGGAGAAAAACTGTTTTTT. Translation gives CAIRGSEGGEKLFF.

The rearrangement joins TRBV20-1 to TRBJ2-3; the D is unclear. The CDR3 has 16 amino acids. V was clipped by 3 bases and J by 0 bases, with 16 bases between them. Germline V gene sequence: CDR1 DFQATT, CDR2 SNEGSKA (reference sequence). This chain's CDR3 is CSASFQARTSTDTQYF. In DNA form, the CDR3 reads TGCAGTGCTAGTTTCCAGGCTAGAACTAGCACAGATACGCAGTATTTT.

The chain recombines TRBV10-3 with TRBJ2-3; possibly TRBD2 for D (5 bases). Deletions cut 11 bases from V and 9 bases from J, with 24 bases between. The CDR3 spans 14 residues. The germline gives CDR1 ENHRY, CDR2 SYGVKD. The CDR3 region is CAAGETKNRETQYF. CDR3 sequence (DNA): TGTGCCGCCGGGGAGACTAAAAATAGGGAGACGCAGTATTTT.

A single count supports this clonotype. The chain couples TRBV5-1 to TRBJ2-5; 8 bases are shared with TRBD1. This CDR3 is 14 amino acids long. V dropped 5 bases and J dropped 4; count of bases not matched to a gene: 7. Germline V gene data show CDR1 as SGHRS and CDR2 as YFSETQ. The CDR3 loop reads CASSYQGQVETQYF. The CDR3 nucleotides read TGCGCCAGCAGTTATCAGGGACAGGTAGAGACCCAGTACTTC.

This clonotype was counted ten times or more. V gene TRBV4-1 combines with J gene TRBJ1-1, with 9 bases fitting TRBD1. The germline gives CDR1 MGHRA, CDR2 YSYEKL. This CDR3 is built from 15 residues. J was trimmed by 4 bases and V by 3 bases; bases with no gene match: 6. The CDR3, as DNA: TGCGCCAGCAGCCAGAGCGGGACAGGGTTCACTGAAGCTTTCTTT. Protein sequence: CASSQSGTGFTEAFF.

This clonotype was picked up a small number of times. The chain carries TRBV10-3 and TRBJ2-5, with 9 bases fitting TRBD1. V gave up 6 bases and J gave up 3 bases; unmatched junction bases: 14. Germline-derived CDR1 and CDR2 are ENHRY and SYGVKD. The CDR3 is made up of 17 amino acids. In DNA, the CDR3 is TGTGCCATCAGGGGACAGGGACAGCGGGGAGAAAAAGAGACCCAGTACTTC. It translates to CAIRGQGQRGEKETQYF.

This clonotype came up many times. The rearrangement joins TRBV12-3 or TRBV12-4 to TRBJ1-5; 7 positions match TRBD1. This CDR3 region has 15 residues. Trimming removed 4 bases from V and 2 bases from J; junction bases left unmatched: 5. Written as DNA, the CDR3 is TGTGCCAGCAGTTACTCGGGACAGCGCAATCAGCCCCAGCATTTT. This sequence encodes CASSYSGQRNQPQHF.

This clonotype was counted many times. The chain carries TRBV7-8 and TRBJ2-5; 7 nucleotides agree with TRBD2. Germline CDR1 SGHVS, CDR2 FQNEAQ. Trimming at V came to 5 bases and at J to 2 bases, leaving 8 bases not matched to a gene. The CDR3 extends over 15 amino acids. CDR3 sequence reads: CASSPQQGLQETQYF. CDR3 bases: TGTGCCAGCAGCCCCCAGCAGGGACTACAAGAGACCCAGTACTTC.

This clonotype was seen ten or more times. J is TRBJ2-1 and V is TRBV20-1; possibly TRBD1 for D (5 bases). Trimming stripped 3 bases from V and 6 bases from J, with 15 bases between. Per germline, CDR1 DFQATT and CDR2 SNEGSKA (reference sequence). The CDR3 sequence is 14 residues long. The CDR3, as DNA: TGCAGTGCTAGTTGGGGCACCATCCCCAATGAGCAGTTCTTC. Translation gives CSASWGTIPNEQFF.

The table lists this clonotype with many counts. The chain combines TRBV12-3 or TRBV12-4 with TRBJ1-5; D gene unclear. CDR3 length: 12 residues. V dropped 7 bases and J dropped 7 bases, with 11 bases sitting between them. The chain's CDR3 is CASTSRWQPQHF. The CDR3, as DNA: TGTGCCAGCACTTCCAGGTGGCAGCCCCAGCATTTT.

This clonotype was counted only a few times. This chain connects TRBV5-1 to TRBJ1-1; 7 positions match TRBD1. This CDR3 region has 14 residues. After removal of 0 bases from V and 4 bases from J, the junction contained 3 bases not matched to a gene. The germline gives CDR1 SGHRS, CDR2 YFSETQ. CDR3: CASSLVRGVTEAFF. For the CDR3, the DNA is TGCGCCAGCAGCTTGGTCAGGGGGGTCACTGAAGCTTTCTTT.

This clonotype was counted ten times or more. This chain's CDR3 is CASSLEAGGGELFF. The CDR3 nucleotides read TGTGCCAGCAGCTTAGAAGCGGGGGGCGGGGAGCTGTTTTTT. The V call is TRBV7-8, the J call TRBJ2-2; 9 bases agree with TRBD2. V lost 1 base and J lost 7; bases outside the gene matches: 1. The CDR3 covers 14 residues. Germline values: CDR1 SGHVS, CDR2 FQNEAQ.

The table lists this clonotype with a few counts. The rearrangement uses TRBV19 and TRBJ2-4; D unclear. CDR3 length: 12 residues. Germline V CDR1 and CDR2: LNHDA, SQIVND (reference sequence). Trimming pared 5 bases from V and 8 bases from J, leaving 10 bases between. The CDR3 sequence: CASSYLSDIQYF. The CDR3 DNA is TGTGCCAGTAGTTATCTAAGTGACATTCAGTACTTC.